The 25 T cell receptor beta chains below were found in one sample sequenced in a study of tumor-infiltrating lymphocytes in primary liver carcinoma (TCRdb year 2017). Without any cell sorting, total RNA and DNA were co-extracted from around 18-30 mg of bulk tissue using the AllPrep DNA/RNA mini kit. TCRdb lists the instrument as Illumina HiSeq 2500. TCRbeta-specific cDNA was reverse-transcribed from 500 ng total RNA using a constant-region primer and ProtoScript II reverse transcriptase. The TCRbeta libraries were prepared through three rounds of nested multiplex PCR following a slightly modified ARM-PCR procedure. The first two PCR rounds used multiplex TRBV1-TRBV30 forward primers with a Cbeta reverse primer, each for approximately 10 cycles. TCRdb redid the processing of the public reads, applying fastp at Q25 and MiXCR, and retained in-frame beta chains. Each record represents a unique CDR3 protein, reported with the most common genes and DNA among its rows. The sample table lists approximately 73,000 distinct CDR3 sequences, about two thirds of them with a count of one. The ten biggest clones cover approximately 14% of the sample.

Sample: liver tumor tissue from sampling region 4. Taken with the paper, the label for cell subset or site translates to: tumor region T4, right-lateral pole. The receptors come from a woman aged 55-70 years with primary liver carcinoma and hepatitis B virus infection.

This clonotype has at least ten counts. The chain recombines TRBV30 with TRBJ2-7, with 7 bases aligning to TRBD2. The CDR3 spans 14 residues. The ends lost 3 bases at V and 1 base at J; junction bases unmatched: 6. Germline V CDR1 and CDR2: GTSNPN, SVGIG (reference sequence). This CDR3 reads CAWRLPGLSYEQYF. In nucleotides, the CDR3 is TGTGCCTGGAGGTTACCGGGACTATCCTACGAGCAGTACTTC.

In its sample, this clonotype was seen many times. The chain links TRBV5-8 to TRBJ2-7; D unclear. The V gene lost 1 base and the J gene lost 3 bases, with 14 bases spanning the gap. Germline assignment: CDR1 SGHTS and CDR2 YDEGEE. This CDR3 is built from 15 residues. The CDR3 bases are TGTGCCAGCAGCTTGTACGCAGGTCTCAACTACGAGCAGTACTTC. This gives the protein CASSLYAGLNYEQYF.

This clonotype has only a few counts. The chain carries TRBV29-1 and TRBJ1-1; 8 bases are a match to TRBD1. Germline V gene lookup returns CDR1 SQVTM and CDR2 ANQGSEA. With V trimmed by 7 bases and J by 3 bases, 1 base remained unmatched. This CDR3 has 11 residues. CDR3 sequence: CSGTGYTEAFF. The CDR3 DNA sequence: TGCAGCGGGACAGGGTACACTGAAGCTTTCTTT. The full variable domain, its missing parts supplied by reference TRBV29-1 and TRBJ1-1, is SAVISQKPSRDICQRGTSLTIQCQVDSQVTMMFWYRQQPGQSLTLIATANQGSEATYESGFVIDKFPISRPNLTFSTLTVSNMSPEDSSIYLCSGTGYTEAFFGQGTRLTVV.

Details on this clonotype: Without the conserved terminal phenylalanine or tryptophan, this CDR3 likely stems from a read error. V is TRBV11-2 and J is TRBJ2-7; possibly TRBD1 or TRBD2 for D (6 bases each). The germline V gene has CDR1 SGHAT and CDR2 FQNNGV. The length of the CDR3 is 15 residues. The CDR3 protein is CTTSLGPGASYEQYC. In DNA, the CDR3 is TGTACCACCAGCTTAGGGCCGGGGGCTTCCTACGAGCAGTACTGC.

With regard to this clonotype: Germline is not matched at one junction end, which may reflect a read error. V and J are TRBV4-1 and TRBJ2-7; weak D call: TRBD1 (7 bases). The CDR3 has 15 residues. The germline V gene has CDR1 MGHRA and CDR2 YSYEKL. The CDR3 region is CASSHPGAGGKEQYF. The CDR3 nucleotides read TGTGCCAGTAGCCACCCTGGAGCAGGGGGGAAAGAGCAGTACTTC.

Details on this clonotype: The junction does not match germline at one end; this may be a read error. The chain combines TRBV11-3 with TRBJ2-7, with a tentative D call TRBD2 (6 bases). This CDR3 contains 15 residues. CDR1 and CDR2 (germline): SGHNT, YENEEA. CDR3 region: CTSSLEPGGTWEQYF. CDR3 nucleotide sequence: TGTACCAGCAGCTTAGAACCGGGCGGGACTTGGGAGCAGTACTTC.

Notes on this clonotype: One end of the junction is discordant with germline, which a read error may explain. The chain uses TRBV6-6 and TRBJ2-3, with D tentatively TRBD2 (5 bases). This CDR3 comprises 15 residues. Per germline, CDR1 MNHNY and CDR2 SVGAGI (reference sequence). The CDR3 coding sequence is TGTGCCAGCAGTTACGGCGGGCGTCCCACATATACGCAGTATTTT. This codes for CASSYGGRPTYTQYF.

As to this clonotype: The junction departs from germline at one end; a sequencing error may be responsible. The V gene is TRBV6-5, the J gene TRBJ1-5; 8 nucleotides line up with TRBD1. Per the germline V gene, CDR1 is MNHEY and CDR2 is SVGAGI. This CDR3 comprises 18 residues. Here the CDR3 DNA reads TGTGCCAGCAGTCCCAGACCCGTAAGACAGGGGTCTGGGCAGCCACAGCATTTT. It codes for CASSPRPVRQGSGQPQHF.

This clonotype was observed a handful of times. The chain couples TRBV7-3 to TRBJ2-5; D is undetermined. This CDR3 comprises 14 residues. The germline gives CDR1 SGHTA, CDR2 FQGTGA. Trimming left V 5 bases short and J 3 bases short, with 13 bases between. This CDR3 reads CASSKRASKETQYF. The CDR3 DNA reads as TGTGCCAGCAGCAAACGTGCCAGTAAAGAGACCCAGTACTTC. The whole variable domain, remainder taken from reference TRBV7-3 and TRBJ2-5, is GAGVSQTPSNKVTEKGKYVELRCDPISGHTALYWYRQSLGQGPEFLIYFQGTGAADDSGLPNDRFFAVRPEGSVSTLKIQRTERGDSAVYLCASSKRASKETQYFGPGTRLLVL.

This chain links TRBV30 with TRBJ1-5; D might be TRBD1 (5 bases). This CDR3 has 13 residues. CDR1 is GTSNPN, CDR2 SVGIG, per germline (reference sequence). Trimming removed 3 bases from V and 8 bases from J, with 14 bases in between. CDR3 amino acids: CAWSPRGNEPQHF. The CDR3 region has the DNA TGTGCCTGGAGCCCAAGGGGAAATGAGCCCCAGCATTTT. The entire variable domain, with the rest obtained from reference TRBV30 and TRBJ1-5, is as follows: SQTIHQWPATLVQPVGSPLSLECTVEGTSNPNLYWYRQAAGRGLQLLFYSVGIGQISSEVPQNLSASRPQDRQFILSSKKLLLSDSGFYLCAWSPRGNEPQHFGDGTRLSIL.

As concerns this clonotype: An end of the junction does not agree with germline; a read error may underlie this. CDR3 coding DNA: TGCGACAGCAGCTCTGACAGGGGAGTGGGAACTGAAGCTTTCTTT. Its protein is CDSSSDRGVGTEAFF. The genes are TRBV5-1 and TRBJ1-1; 8 bases map to TRBD1. The CDR3 runs to 15 residues. CDR1 and CDR2 (germline): SGHRS, YFSETQ.

A word on this clonotype: A much larger clone lies a single base off, so this may be a read error. This sequence joins TRBV5-1 and TRBJ2-3, with D hard to call. Looked up from germline, CDR1 is SGHRS and CDR2 is YFSETQ. CDR3 size: 12 residues. The CDR3 here is CASSLVGDTHYF. The CDR3 DNA sequence: TGCGCCAGCAGCTTGGTCGGCGATACGCACTATTTT.

Regarding this clonotype: The conserved final phenylalanine or tryptophan is absent from the CDR3, which likely points to a read error. V is TRBV6-2 or TRBV6-3 and J is TRBJ2-4, with D maybe TRBD1 (5 bases). CDR1 and CDR2 (germline): MNHEY, SVGEGT. This CDR3 region has 14 residues. The ends were cut back, 3 bases at V and 5 bases at J, with 11 bases in the middle. The CDR3 sequence: CASSYTGPQNIQYS. The CDR3 nucleotides read TGTGCCAGCAGTTATACAGGACCACAAAACATTCAGTACTCC.

By share, this clonotype ranks as medium-sized. The DNA for the CDR3 is TGTGCCAGCAGCTGGATAGGGGGCGGGAATTCACCCCTCCACTTT. Its translation is CASSWIGGGNSPLHF. J is TRBJ1-6 and V is TRBV11-2, with 7 bases matching TRBD1. Trimming removed 4 bases from V and 7 bases from J; junction bases left unmatched: 7. CDR1 is SGHAT, CDR2 FQNNGV, per germline. This CDR3 contains 15 residues.

A word on this clonotype: An end of the junction differs from the germline gene, which may be a read error. The V and J genes are TRBV28 and TRBJ2-6, with a tentative D call TRBD2 (5 bases). Germline-derived CDR1 and CDR2 are MDHEN and SYDVKM. The CDR3 runs 15 residues. CDR3 sequence: CASSPSTFGVNVLTF. For the CDR3, the DNA is TGCGCCAGCAGTCCTAGCACGTTTGGGGTCAACGTCCTGACTTTC.

The chain links TRBV29-1 to TRBJ2-2; D call uncertain. This CDR3 has 11 residues. Germline loops: CDR1 SQVTM, CDR2 ANQGSEA. Between the trimmed V and J ends, which lost 6 bases and 12 bases, there was a span of 14 bases. In DNA, the CDR3 is TGCAGCGTCTCCATGGCTGAGAAGCTGTTTTTT. Translation: CSVSMAEKLFF.

This clonotype was counted a single time. No conserved phenylalanine or tryptophan is present at the end of the CDR3, so a read error is the likely explanation. The rearrangement joins TRBV11-2 to TRBJ2-5, with 7 bases aligning to TRBD1. Germline lookup yields CDR1 SGHAT and CDR2 FQNNGV. This CDR3 comprises 14 residues. For the CDR3, the DNA is TGTGCCAGCTGCTTAGAGGGACAGACCGGCGGCCAGTACCTC. Protein product: CASCLEGQTGGQYL.

The V gene is TRBV19, the J gene TRBJ1-5; 9 positions agree with TRBD1. The V gene's germline CDR1 is LNHDA and CDR2 SQIVND (reference sequence). The CDR3 sequence is 14 residues long. Trimming cost V 5 bases and J 6 bases; bases outside gene matches: 5. The CDR3, as DNA: TGTGCCAGTAGTCGGGACAGGGATGGTCAGCCCCAGCATTTT. Translation: CASSRDRDGQPQHF. Full variable domain (rest looked up from reference TRBV19 and TRBJ1-5): DGGITQSPKYLFRKEGQNVTLSCEQNLNHDAMYWYRQDPGQGLRLIYYSQIVNDFQKGDIAEGYSVSREKKESFPLTVTSAQKNPTAFYLCASSRDRDGQPQHFGDGTRLSIL.

To note about this clonotype: This could be a read error, since a much larger clone is one nucleotide away. Given the absence of the conserved phenylalanine or tryptophan at the CDR3 end, a read error is likely. The chain is built from TRBV28 and TRBJ2-6; weak D call: TRBD1 (5 bases). Trimming removed 6 bases from V and 1 base from J, with 19 bases in between. CDR3 length: 18 amino acids. CDR1 and CDR2 (germline): MDHEN, SYDVKM. The CDR3 region has the DNA TGTGCCAGCAGGCGGTCTAGGACAACTTCGTCTGGGGCCAACGTCCTGACTTTG. Residues: CASRRSRTTSSGANVLTL.

As to this clonotype: The CDR3 does not close with the conserved phenylalanine or tryptophan, likely indicating a read error. The rearrangement joins TRBV10-3 to TRBJ2-6, with no clear D. The V gene's germline CDR1 is ENHRY and CDR2 SYGVKD. There are 15 residues in the CDR3. Written as DNA, the CDR3 is TGTGCCATCAGTGAGTCGTGGTCTGGGCCCAACGTCCTGACTTTA. Encoded protein: CAISESWSGPNVLTL.

Concerning this clonotype: The junction departs from the called germline gene at one end, perhaps through a read error. This rearrangement joins TRBV6-6 to TRBJ1-1; 7 bases are shared with TRBD1. This CDR3 contains 16 residues. Per the germline V gene, CDR1 is MNHNY and CDR2 is SVGAGI (reference sequence). The CDR3 DNA sequence: TGTGCCAGCTTGCCGGGGCACAGCCCCAGGGGGACTGAAGCTTTGTTT. Its protein is CASLPGHSPRGTEALF.

This clonotype was observed many times. The chain combines TRBV6-5 with TRBJ1-1; D gene ambiguous. Germline CDR1 MNHEY, CDR2 SVGAGI. This CDR3 has 15 residues. Trimming took 7 bases from V and 1 from J, leaving 16 bases between them. The CDR3 DNA reads TGTGCCAGCATCCCGACACCTACATCGAACACTGAAGCTTTCTTT. Protein: CASIPTPTSNTEAFF.

About this clonotype itself: A read error may explain this, as a much larger clone is one base away. The chain combines TRBV7-6 with TRBJ1-1; D might be TRBD1 (6 bases). The CDR3 spans 14 residues. V lost 5 bases to trimming and J lost 1 base, with 11 bases between them. CDR1 is SGHVS, CDR2 FNYEAQ, per germline. CDR3: CASSRAQGNTEAFF. The CDR3 DNA reads TGTGCCAGCAGCAGAGCACAGGGGAACACTGAAGCTTTCTTT. The entire variable domain, with the rest obtained from reference TRBV7-6 and TRBJ1-1, is as follows: GAGVSQSPRYKVTKRGQDVALRCDPISGHVSLYWYRQALGQGPEFLTYFNYEAQQDKSGLPNDRFSAERPEGSISTLTIQRTEQRDSAMYRCASSRAQGNTEAFFGQGTRLTVV.

This clonotype was picked up a small number of times. V and J are TRBV11-1 and TRBJ2-7; TRBD2 aligns across 8 bases. Germline V gene lookup returns CDR1 SGHAT and CDR2 FQDESV (reference sequence). The CDR3 has 14 residues. V shed 4 bases, J shed 3 bases, and the junction held 5 bases outside the gene matches. The chain's CDR3 is CASSSRSGSYEQYF. In DNA, the CDR3 is TGTGCCAGCAGCTCGAGAAGCGGGAGCTACGAGCAGTACTTC. Supplemented by reference TRBV11-1 and TRBJ2-7, the full variable domain reads EAEVAQSPRYKITEKSQAVAFWCDPISGHATLYWYRQILGQGPELLVQFQDESVVDDSQLPKDRFSAERLKGVDSTLKIQPAELGDSAMYLCASSSRSGSYEQYFGPGTRLTVT.

This chain connects TRBV7-9 to TRBJ1-4, with a weak D call TRBD1 (5 bases). CDR3 length: 12 amino acids. CDR1 and CDR2 (germline): SEHNR, FQNEAQ (reference sequence). V was pared by 6 bases and J by 8 bases, with 10 bases between. As DNA, the CDR3 is TGTGCCAGCAGTAGGGGAGCGGAAAAACTGTTTTTT. As protein: CASSRGAEKLFF.